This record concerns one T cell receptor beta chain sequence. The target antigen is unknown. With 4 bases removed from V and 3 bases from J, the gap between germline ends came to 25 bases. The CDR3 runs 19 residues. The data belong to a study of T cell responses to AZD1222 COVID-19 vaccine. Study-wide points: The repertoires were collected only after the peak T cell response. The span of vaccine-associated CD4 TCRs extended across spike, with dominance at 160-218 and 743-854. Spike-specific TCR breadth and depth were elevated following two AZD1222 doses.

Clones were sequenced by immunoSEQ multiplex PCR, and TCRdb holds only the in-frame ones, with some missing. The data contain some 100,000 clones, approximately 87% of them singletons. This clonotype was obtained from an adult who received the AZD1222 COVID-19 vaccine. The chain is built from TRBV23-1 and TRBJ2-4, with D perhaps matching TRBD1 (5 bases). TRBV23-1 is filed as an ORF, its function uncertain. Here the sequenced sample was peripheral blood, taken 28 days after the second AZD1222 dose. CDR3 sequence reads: CASSPGWQRQGIVKNIQYF. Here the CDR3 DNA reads TGCGCCAGCAGTCCCGGTTGGCAGAGGCAGGGTATTGTCAAAAACATTCAGTACTTC.